This TCR beta chain comes out of a study of identical twins (dated by TCRdb to the mid-2010s). Describing the broader study: To test whether fetal clonotypes persist, this study deep-sequenced TCR alpha and beta repertoires from monozygotic twins, from unrelated adults of various ages, and from cord blood. To rule out contamination, replicate twin experiments were performed at different times with different library preparation protocols. Overall results and qualifications from the work: Fewer insertions were carried by abundant cord blood beta clonotypes; a weaker similar trend was observed in young adult naive repertoires, while no such trend was observed in memory repertoires. Conclusions relied on cross-sectional statistical analysis, since the same donors could not be followed over many years. Compared with coincidental sharing between unrelated individuals, an excess of low generation-probability sequences was observed among out-of-frame TCR alpha sequences shared between twins. Invariant T cells such as MAIT and iNKT could partly confound zero-insertion analyses, though diverse VJ usage argued against this for most clonotypes. A weaker excess of twin sharing was found in beta out-of-frame sequences because the signal-to-noise ratio was lowered by fewer shared sequences. In monozygotic twins, out-of-frame TCR alpha sharing was systematically underestimated by recombination models, although the models agreed with sharing between unrelated individuals.

Libraries came from 5' RACE. Data came from an Illumina HiSeq 2000. Template switching added a universal primer binding site, and the final cDNA carried a unique molecular identifier that allowed TCR cDNA molecules to be counted accurately. Specific primers in the conserved constant-segment region were used to synthesize first-strand cDNA for TCR alpha and beta chains. To control for contamination, each cDNA library was double barcoded with a SMART-Mk sample barcode plus Illumina barcodes. Two successive PCR steps introduced TruSeq adapter sequences along with Illumina sample barcodes. TCR alpha and beta cDNA libraries were sequenced on the Illumina HiSeq platform with custom primers. The source study handled its data this way. MiGEC processed the raw reads to extract unique molecular identifiers, while MiXCR was used to determine the CDR3 positions. For each individual, recombination models were inferred using an EM algorithm with the repgenHMM and IGoR tools. Shared clonotype analysis was performed with the tcR package in R, normalizing sharing by the product of cloneset sizes. To study raw recombination free of thymic and clonal selection effects, out-of-frame nonproductive sequences were analyzed. The public reads were reprocessed in TCRdb via fastp at Q25 and MiXCR, keeping in-frame beta chains. Each record represents a unique CDR3 protein, reported with the most common genes and DNA among its rows. The authors' filters were not applied to this entry. The sample table lists some 560,000 distinct CDR3 sequences, roughly 9.5% of them with a count of one. More than 2.5% of the sample comes from the top ten.

This clonotype was found a few times. Its binding antigen is unknown. One base away there is no much larger clone; base qualities are not given. From cysteine to phenylalanine, the CDR3 is 14 amino acids long. Solely the CDR3 DNA is kept, with 42 bases framed from the first base. CDR1 and CDR2 are drawn from the germline V gene (reference sequence): LNHDA, SQIVND. The V end loses 3 bases and the J end loses 1 base, and a stretch of 10 bases separates them. Every donor was a healthy Caucasian. The twin cohort comprised three pairs of female monozygotic twins, all aged roughly 18 to 29 years. Peripheral blood mononuclear cells were used as the source from which RNA for TCR libraries was isolated. A further study also used this sample, focusing on yellow fever vaccine responses in identical twins. The second study's authors report: According to the authors, in identical twins the way T cells responded to vaccination appeared partly convergent and partly personalized. Focusing on identical twins, the study followed the T cell clones that responded to the vaccine, and did so with precision.

Sequenced sample: PBMCs. This chain joins TRBV19 to TRBJ2-7; the D gene is perhaps TRBD1 or TRBD2, as each covers 5 bases. The receptor comes from a woman aged 18-30 years in good health. The bases read TGTGCCAGTAGTATTCCCGGGGCTTCCTACGAGCAGTACTTC. Its protein reads: CASSIPGASYEQYF.